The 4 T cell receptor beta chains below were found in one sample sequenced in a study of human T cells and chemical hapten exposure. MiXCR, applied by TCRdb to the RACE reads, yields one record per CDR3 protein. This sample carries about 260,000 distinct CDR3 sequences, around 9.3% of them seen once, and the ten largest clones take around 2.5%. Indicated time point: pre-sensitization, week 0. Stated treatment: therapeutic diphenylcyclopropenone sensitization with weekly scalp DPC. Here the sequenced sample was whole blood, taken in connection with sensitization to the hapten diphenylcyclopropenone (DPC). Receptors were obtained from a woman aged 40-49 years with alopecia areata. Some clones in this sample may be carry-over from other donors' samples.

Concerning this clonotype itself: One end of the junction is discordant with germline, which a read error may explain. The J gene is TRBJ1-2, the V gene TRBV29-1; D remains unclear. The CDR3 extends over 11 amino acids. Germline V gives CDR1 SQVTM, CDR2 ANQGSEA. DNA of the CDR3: TGCAGCGTAGAAGATAGTGATGGCTACACCTTC. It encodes CSVEDSDGYTF. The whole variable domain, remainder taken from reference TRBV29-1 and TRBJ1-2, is SAVISQKPSRDICQRGTSLTIQCQVDSQVTMMFWYRQQPGQSLTLIATANQGSEATYESGFVIDKFPISRPNLTFSTLTVSNMSPEDSSIYLCSVEDSDGYTFGSGTRLTVV.

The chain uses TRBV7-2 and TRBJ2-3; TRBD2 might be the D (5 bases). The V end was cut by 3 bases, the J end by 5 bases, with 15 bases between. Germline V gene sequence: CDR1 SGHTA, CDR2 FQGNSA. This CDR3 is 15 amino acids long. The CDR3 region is CASSFNGEYVDTQYF. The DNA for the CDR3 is TGTGCCAGCAGCTTTAACGGGGAATATGTAGATACGCAGTATTTT.

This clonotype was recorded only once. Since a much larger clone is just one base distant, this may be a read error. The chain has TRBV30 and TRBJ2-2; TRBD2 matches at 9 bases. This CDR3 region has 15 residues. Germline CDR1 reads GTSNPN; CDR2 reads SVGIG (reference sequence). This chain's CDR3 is CAWTGLAGHTGEPFF. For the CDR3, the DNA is TGTGCCTGGACGGGACTAGCTGGACACACCGGGGAGCCGTTTTTT.

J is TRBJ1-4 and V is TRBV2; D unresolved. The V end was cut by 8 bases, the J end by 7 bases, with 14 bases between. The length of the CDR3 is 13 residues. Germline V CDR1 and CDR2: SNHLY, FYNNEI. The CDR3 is CASRLELGEKLFF. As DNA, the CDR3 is TGTGCCAGCCGACTGGAACTAGGTGAAAAACTGTTTTTT.